These T cell receptor beta chains were read from a single sample in a study of metastatic and nonmetastatic thyroid tumors. TCRdb re-called the PCR reads with MiXCR. The sample shows around 26,000 clones, approximately 19% of them seen only once. The sequenced material came from blood. The receptors were sampled from a male donor with papillary thyroid cancer or a benign thyroid nodule (not recorded which). Some clones in this sample may be carry-over from other donors' samples. The CDR3 runs from the conserved cysteine through the conserved F or W. A D gene is named only where the DNA matches it firmly. Clone sizes are given selectively: once, few, many, or a class where the clone is expanded.

V gene	J gene	clone size	D gene	CDR3 DNA	CDR3 protein
TRBV4-1	TRBJ2-3	many	TRBD2	TGCGCCAGCAGCCGGTTGGCTGGCGGGAGGGAGGACACAGATACGCAGTATTTT	CASSRLAGGREDTDTQYF
TRBV20-1	TRBJ1-1	.	.	TGCAGTGCTAGGGTAAACACTGAAGCTTTCTTT	CSARVNTEAFF
TRBV5-4	TRBJ2-6	many	.	TGTGCCAGCAGCTTTAAGGGTTCTGGGGCCAACGTCCTGACTTTC	CASSFKGSGANVLTF
TRBV2	TRBJ2-7	medium-sized	.	TGTGCCAGCAGTTTTCAGCAGAGTTCCTACGAGCAGTACTTC	CASSFQQSSYEQYF
TRBV6-1	TRBJ1-1	few	.	TGTGCCAGCAGTCAGACAGTGGCCAACACTGAAGCTTTCTTT	CASSQTVANTEAFF
TRBV2	TRBJ1-6	few	.	TGTGCCACCGAAGGGTGGGACCCAGGGGATAATTCACCCCTCCACTTT	CATEGWDPGDNSPLHF
TRBV28	TRBJ2-3	many	.	TGTGCCAGCAGAGAGACATTCACAGATACGCAGTATTTT	CASRETFTDTQYF
TRBV7-4	TRBJ2-5	many	TRBD2	TGTGCCAGCAGCGCTAGCGGGACCGTGGAGACCCAGTACTTC	CASSASGTVETQYF
TRBV19	TRBJ1-6	many	.	TGTGCCAGCAACGACAGATCCCTTAGCTCCTATAATTCACCCCTCCACTTT	CASNDRSLSSYNSPLHF
TRBV5-1	TRBJ1-2	once	TRBD1	TGCGCCAGCAGCTTGGTGTCGGGGACAGACTATGGCTACACCTTC	CASSLVSGTDYGYTF
TRBV10-1	TRBJ2-7	few	.	TGCGCCAGCAAGGGAATCGCGGGGAGTGAATCTTACGAGCAGTACTTC	CASKGIAGSESYEQYF
TRBV12-3/TRBV12-4	TRBJ1-1	many	.	TGTGCCAGCATTGATGGGATGAACACTGAAGCTTTCTTT	CASIDGMNTEAFF
TRBV9	TRBJ2-7	.	.	TGTGCCGGCAGCGTAGCAGGGACATTTTCCTACGAGCAGTACTTC	CAGSVAGTFSYEQYF
TRBV28	TRBJ2-5	few	TRBD2	TGTGCCAGCAGTGCCCCGACTAGCGGGATAGGGACACCGCAAGAGACCCAGTACTTC	CASSAPTSGIGTPQETQYF
TRBV20-1	TRBJ2-1	many	TRBD2	TGCAGTGCATCTGGACTAGGGTTCTCCGGGGAGCAGTTCTTC	CSASGLGFSGEQFF
TRBV5-1	TRBJ2-2	many	.	TGCGCCGGCACCTTAAAGCCCGCCCCGGCTGGGTCCGGGGAGCTGTTTTTT	CAGTLKPAPAGSGELFF
TRBV11-1	TRBJ2-1	many	TRBD2	TGTGCCAGCAGCCCTGGACTAGCGAGTTCCTCCTACAATGAGCAGTTCTTC	CASSPGLASSSYNEQFF
TRBV30	TRBJ2-2	many	TRBD1	TGTGCCTGGAGTGTTGTAGCCAGGGGGCGCGCCGGGGAGCTGTTTTTT	CAWSVVARGRAGELFF
TRBV24-1	TRBJ2-1	medium-sized	TRBD2	TGTGCCACCAGTGATACTAGCGGCAACTCCTACAATGAGCAGTTCTTC	CATSDTSGNSYNEQFF
TRBV6-2/TRBV6-3	TRBJ2-1	.	.	TGTGCCAGCAGTTTAAGCCCCTGGGATGAGCAGTTCTTC	CASSLSPWDEQFF
TRBV10-3	TRBJ2-1	.	TRBD2	TGTGCCATCAGTGGTGGGACTAACAATGAGCAGTTCTTC	CAISGGTNNEQFF
TRBV19	TRBJ1-2	.	TRBD1	TGTGCCAGTAGTATACCGACAGGGGGAGTCGGCTACACCTTC	CASSIPTGGVGYTF
TRBV3-1	TRBJ2-7	few	TRBD1	TGTGCCAGCACTAGAAGGGGGACAGGGGGGTCCGAGCAGTACTTC	CASTRRGTGGSEQYF
TRBV2	TRBJ2-2	many	.	TGTGCCAGCAGTGGGGAGGCGGACAGACACACCGGGGAGCTGTTTTTT	CASSGEADRHTGELFF
TRBV19	TRBJ2-3	few	.	TGTGCCAGTAGTCCCCGGGACATCACAGATACGCAGTATTTT	CASSPRDITDTQYF
TRBV30	TRBJ2-7	.	TRBD2	TGTGCCTGGAGACTAGCGGGAGGGTACGAGCAGTACTTC	CAWRLAGGYEQYF
TRBV7-6	TRBJ2-7	once	TRBD2	TGTGCCAGCAGCTTCACTAGCGGGGGGGATTACGAGCAGTACTTC	CASSFTSGGDYEQYF
TRBV5-1	TRBJ2-7	many	TRBD2	TGCGCCAGCAGCTCCCAGACTAGCGCGCCGGGAGAGCAGTACTTC	CASSSQTSAPGEQYF
TRBV20-1	TRBJ2-7	once	TRBD2	TGCAGTGCTGCCGCGGGCGGGGGGTGGCGGGAGCAGTACTTC	CSAAAGGGWREQYF
TRBV2	TRBJ1-2	.	.	TGTGCCAGCATCACGGTCGGCGGCTACACCTTC	CASITVGGYTF
TRBV6-1	TRBJ2-3	few	.	TGTGCCAGCAGTCCCGGAACTAGCACAGATACGCAGTATTTT	CASSPGTSTDTQYF
TRBV6-5	TRBJ1-6	medium-sized	.	TGTGCCAGCAGTTACTCAATGGCCCCGGAGGAATCACCCCTCCACTTT	CASSYSMAPEESPLHF
TRBV29-1	TRBJ2-7	few	TRBD1	TGCAGCGTTGATGCAGGGGGCGCCTACGAGCAGTACTTC	CSVDAGGAYEQYF
TRBV25-1	TRBJ1-3	many	.	TGTGCCAGCAGTGAATTAGGGGAAACCGGAAACACCATATATTTT	CASSELGETGNTIYF
TRBV19	TRBJ1-1	many	.	TGTGCCAGTACCTCGGGGGGAGCGTCCACTGAAGCTTTCTTT	CASTSGGASTEAFF
TRBV6-2/TRBV6-3	TRBJ2-7	.	.	TGTGCCAGCAGCCCAGGCAATAGGGGGTTCGACGAGCAGTACTTC	CASSPGNRGFDEQYF
TRBV6-1	TRBJ2-2	.	.	TGTGCCAACCTCTTAAGGGCGACCGGGGAGCTGTTTTTT	CANLLRATGELFF
TRBV6-1	TRBJ2-1	medium-sized	TRBD2	TGTGCCAGCAGCGATAGCGGGAAGGAGTTCTTC	CASSDSGKEFF
TRBV4-1	TRBJ2-7	.	TRBD1	TGCGCCAGCAGCACGGATGGGGGACAGGGCCCCTACGAGCAGTACTTC	CASSTDGGQGPYEQYF
TRBV24-1	TRBJ2-2	few	.	TGTGCCACCAGTGGTGCTCCAGGGGGGGCCGGGGAGCTGTTTTTT	CATSGAPGGAGELFF
TRBV3-1	TRBJ2-1	many	TRBD2	TGTGCCAGCAGCCAAGTAGTTAGCGGGAGCAATGAGCAGTTCTTC	CASSQVVSGSNEQFF
TRBV9	TRBJ2-1	many	.	TGTGCCAGCAGCCCCAGAGGGACAAGCTCCTACAATGAGCAGTTCTTC	CASSPRGTSSYNEQFF
TRBV6-1	TRBJ1-2	few	.	TGTGCCAGCAGTGAAGTCCGGGGATATGGCTACACCTTC	CASSEVRGYGYTF
TRBV5-4	TRBJ2-7	many	TRBD2	TGTGCCAGCAGTTTCTTAGCGGGAGTTAGCTACGAGCAGTACTTC	CASSFLAGVSYEQYF
TRBV28	TRBJ2-1	.	TRBD2	TGTGCCAGCAACTCGCCGACTAGCTCCTCCTACAATGAGCAGTTCTTC	CASNSPTSSSYNEQFF
TRBV28	TRBJ2-5	many	.	TGTGCCAGCAGTCCGGGGGACAGTCAAGAGACCCAGTACTTC	CASSPGDSQETQYF
TRBV12-3/TRBV12-4	TRBJ2-2	medium-sized	.	TGTGCCAGCAGTTTCGGGGGACCAAACACCGGGGAGCTGTTTTTT	CASSFGGPNTGELFF
TRBV20-1	TRBJ2-7	many	.	TGCAGTGCCGGGGGCAGCTACGAGCAGTACTTC	CSAGGSYEQYF
TRBV20-1	TRBJ1-5	few	.	TGCAGTGCTAGAGATCTAAGGGAAGGACAGAATCAGCCCCAGCATTTT	CSARDLREGQNQPQHF
TRBV20-1	TRBJ2-1	many	TRBD1	TGCAGTGCCGGGACAGGGCAAAATGAGCAGTTCTTC	CSAGTGQNEQFF
TRBV6-1	TRBJ2-2	few	.	TGTGCGGCGGCGTTTGGCACCGGGGAGCTGTTTTTT	CAAAFGTGELFF
TRBV7-9	TRBJ2-7	few	.	TGTGCCAGCAGCTCTACCCCGAACTACGAGCAGTACTTC	CASSSTPNYEQYF
TRBV6-1	TRBJ2-6	many	.	TGTGCCAGCAGTTGCGGGCCAGCTGGGGCCAACGTCCTGACTTTC	CASSCGPAGANVLTF
TRBV4-2	TRBJ1-5	few	.	TGTGCCAGCAGCCACACCGACAGTTCTCAGCCCCAGCATTTT	CASSHTDSSQPQHF
TRBV2	TRBJ2-7	.	TRBD1	TGTGCCAGCAGCCAATTGACAGGGCCTTCCTACGAGCAGTACTTC	CASSQLTGPSYEQYF